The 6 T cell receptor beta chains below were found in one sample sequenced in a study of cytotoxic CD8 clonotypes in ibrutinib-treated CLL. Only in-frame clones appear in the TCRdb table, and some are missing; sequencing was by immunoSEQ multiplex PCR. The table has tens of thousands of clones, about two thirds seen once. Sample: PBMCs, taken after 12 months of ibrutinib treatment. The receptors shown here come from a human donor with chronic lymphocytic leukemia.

CDR3: CASSGGGYTF. The CDR3 nucleotides read TGTGCCAGCAGTGGCGGAGGCTACACCTTC. J is TRBJ1-2 and V is TRBV2; no definite D call. The germline V gene encodes CDR1 SNHLY and CDR2 FYNNEI. V lost 4 bases and J lost 8, with 5 bases in between. The length of the CDR3 is 10 residues.

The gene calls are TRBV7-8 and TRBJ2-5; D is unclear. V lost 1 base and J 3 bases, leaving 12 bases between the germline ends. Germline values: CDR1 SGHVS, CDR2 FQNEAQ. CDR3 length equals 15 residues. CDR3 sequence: CASSLGSHRKETQYF. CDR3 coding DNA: TGTGCCAGCAGCTTAGGATCCCACAGAAAAGAGACCCAGTACTTC.

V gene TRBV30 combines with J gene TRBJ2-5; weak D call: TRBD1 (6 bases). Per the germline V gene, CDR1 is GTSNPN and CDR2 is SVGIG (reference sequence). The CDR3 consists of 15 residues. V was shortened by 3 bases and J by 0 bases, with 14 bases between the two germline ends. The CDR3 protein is CAWRPLGANQETQYF. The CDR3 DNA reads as TGTGCCTGGAGGCCTTTGGGGGCGAACCAAGAGACCCAGTACTTC.

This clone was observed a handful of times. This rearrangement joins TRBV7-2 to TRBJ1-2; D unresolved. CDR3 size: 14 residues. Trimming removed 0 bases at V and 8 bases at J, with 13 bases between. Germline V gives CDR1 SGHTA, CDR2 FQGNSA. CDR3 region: CASSLARTRDGYTF. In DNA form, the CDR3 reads TGTGCCAGCAGCTTAGCGAGGACTAGAGACGGCTACACCTTC.

The CDR3: CASSLGTEGAYNEQFF. CDR3 bases: TGTGCCAGCAGCCTAGGGACAGAGGGAGCTTACAATGAGCAGTTCTTC. The chain uses TRBV7-8 and TRBJ2-1; 7 bases are a match to TRBD1. This CDR3 is built from 16 residues. Germline lookup yields CDR1 SGHVS and CDR2 FQNEAQ. The junction had 11 bases not matched to a gene; V was cut back by 5 bases and J by 4 bases.

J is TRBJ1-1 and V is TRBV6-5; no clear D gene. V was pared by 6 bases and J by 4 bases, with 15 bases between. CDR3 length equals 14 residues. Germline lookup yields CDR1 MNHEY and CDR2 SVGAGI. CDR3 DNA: TGTGCCAGCAGCAACCAGCTGGGGAGCACTGAAGCTTTCTTT. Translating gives CASSNQLGSTEAFF.